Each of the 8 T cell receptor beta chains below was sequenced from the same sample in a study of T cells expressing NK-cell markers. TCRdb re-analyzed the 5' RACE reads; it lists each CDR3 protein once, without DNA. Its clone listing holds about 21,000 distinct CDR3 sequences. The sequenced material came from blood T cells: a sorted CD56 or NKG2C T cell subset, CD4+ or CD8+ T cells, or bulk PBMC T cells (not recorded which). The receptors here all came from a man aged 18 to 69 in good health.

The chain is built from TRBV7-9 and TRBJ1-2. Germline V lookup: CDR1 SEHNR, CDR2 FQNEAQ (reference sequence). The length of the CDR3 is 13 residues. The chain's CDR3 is CASSLAFGSGYTF.

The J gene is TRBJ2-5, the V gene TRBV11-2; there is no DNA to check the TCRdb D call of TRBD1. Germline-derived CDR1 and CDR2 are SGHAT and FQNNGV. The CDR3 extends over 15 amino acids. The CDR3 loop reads CASSFGTLTGETQYF.

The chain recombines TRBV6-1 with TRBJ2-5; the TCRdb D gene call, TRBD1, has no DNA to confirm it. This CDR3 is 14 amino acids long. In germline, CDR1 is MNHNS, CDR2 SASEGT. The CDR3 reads CASSLDRGRETQYF.

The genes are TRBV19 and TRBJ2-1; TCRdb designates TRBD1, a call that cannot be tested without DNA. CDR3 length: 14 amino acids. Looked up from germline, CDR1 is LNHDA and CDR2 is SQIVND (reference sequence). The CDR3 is CASTMTGVINEQFF.

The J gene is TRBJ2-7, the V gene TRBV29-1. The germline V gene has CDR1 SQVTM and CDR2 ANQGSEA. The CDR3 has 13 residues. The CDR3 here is CSVELHLSYEQYF.

This CDR3 is CASSAGATAGNQPQHF. This chain joins TRBV9 and TRBJ1-5. This CDR3 is 16 amino acids long. Germline lookup yields CDR1 SGDLS and CDR2 YYNGEE.

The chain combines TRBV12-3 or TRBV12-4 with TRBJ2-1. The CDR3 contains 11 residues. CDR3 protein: CASSDYNEQFF.

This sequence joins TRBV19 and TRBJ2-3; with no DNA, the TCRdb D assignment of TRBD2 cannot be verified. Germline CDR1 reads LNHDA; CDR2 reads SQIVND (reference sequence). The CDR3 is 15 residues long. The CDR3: CASSSRAGSTDTQYF.